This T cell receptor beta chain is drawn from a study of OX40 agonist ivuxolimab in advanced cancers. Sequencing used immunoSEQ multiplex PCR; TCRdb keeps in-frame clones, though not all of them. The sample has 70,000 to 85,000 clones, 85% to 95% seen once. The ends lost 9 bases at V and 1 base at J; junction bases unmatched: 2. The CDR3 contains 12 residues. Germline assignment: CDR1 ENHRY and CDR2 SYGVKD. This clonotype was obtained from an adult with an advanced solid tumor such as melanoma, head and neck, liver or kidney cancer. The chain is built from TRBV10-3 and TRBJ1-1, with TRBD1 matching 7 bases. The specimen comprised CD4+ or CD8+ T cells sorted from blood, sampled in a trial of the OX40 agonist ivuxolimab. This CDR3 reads CAIRTGNTEAFF. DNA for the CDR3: TGTGCCATAAGGACAGGGAACACTGAAGCTTTCTTT.